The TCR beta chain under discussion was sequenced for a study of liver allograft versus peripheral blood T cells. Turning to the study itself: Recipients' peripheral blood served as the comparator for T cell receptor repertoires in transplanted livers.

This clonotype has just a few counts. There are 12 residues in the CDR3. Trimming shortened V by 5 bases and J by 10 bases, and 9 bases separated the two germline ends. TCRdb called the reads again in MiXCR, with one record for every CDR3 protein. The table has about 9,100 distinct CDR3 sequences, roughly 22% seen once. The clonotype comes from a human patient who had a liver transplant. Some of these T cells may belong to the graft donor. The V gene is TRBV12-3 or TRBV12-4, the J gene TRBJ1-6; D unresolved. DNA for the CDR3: TGTGCCAGCAGTGCCCCGGGGTCACCCCTCCACTTT. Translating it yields CASSAPGSPLHF.